The 14 T cell receptor beta chains in this list originate from one sample, sequenced in a study of T cells in localized non-small cell lung cancer. TCRdb's copy holds only in-frame clones and misses some; the assay was immunoSEQ multiplex PCR. The sample lists more than 1,500 clones; around 39% were seen once. Sequencing was performed on lung tumor tissue, taken before any cancer treatment. Receptors were obtained from a woman aged 40 to 75 with stage I lung adenocarcinoma.

The chain combines TRBV18 with TRBJ1-2; 7 nucleotides agree with TRBD1. J gave up 6 bases and V 3 bases, and 4 bases lay outside the gene matches. This CDR3 spans 13 amino acids. Germline V gene lookup returns CDR1 KGHSH and CDR2 LQKENI. CDR3 in DNA: TGTGCCAGCTCACCGCAGGGGGGTCATGGCTACACCTTC. It yields the protein CASSPQGGHGYTF.

This clone came up once. The chain is built from TRBV18 and TRBJ2-3; D may be TRBD1 (7 bases). V gave up 8 bases and J gave up 6 bases, with 27 bases separating them. The CDR3 consists of 17 residues. Germline V CDR1 and CDR2: KGHSH, LQKENI. The CDR3 DNA is TGTGCCAGCACTACGGTGGGAACAGGGGACTGGGGCGATACGCAGTATTTT. Encoded protein: CASTTVGTGDWGDTQYF. The complete variable domain, with remaining parts taken from reference TRBV18 and TRBJ2-3, reads NAGVMQNPRHLVRRRGQEARLRCSPMKGHSHVYWYRQLPEEGLKFMVYLQKENIIDESGMPKERFSAEFPKEGPSILRIQQVVRGDSAAYFCASTTVGTGDWGDTQYFGPGTRLTVL.

This rearrangement joins TRBV29-1 to TRBJ1-2; D may be TRBD1 (5 bases). The CDR3 loop spans 13 amino acids. In germline, CDR1 is SQVTM, CDR2 ANQGSEA. Trimming took off 3 bases at V and 2 bases at J, with 10 bases between the two ends. The CDR3: CSVDGRANYGYTF. The CDR3 DNA reads as TGCAGCGTTGATGGCAGGGCGAACTATGGCTACACCTTC.

This clone was detected only a few times. The J gene is TRBJ2-3, the V gene TRBV4-1; unclear D gene. The CDR3 contains 13 residues. CDR1 and CDR2 (germline): MGHRA, YSYEKL. The V end lost 1 base, the J end lost 5 bases, and 7 bases lay between the germline ends. The CDR3 DNA sequence: TGCGCCAGCAGCCAAGGGGCAGAAGATACGCAGTATTTT. This translates into CASSQGAEDTQYF.

The chain employs TRBV30 and TRBJ1-3; D unclear. The CDR3 contains 15 residues. Trimming pared 7 bases from V and 0 bases from J, leaving 16 bases between. CDR1 GTSNPN and CDR2 SVGIG come from the germline V gene (reference sequence). The CDR3 sequence: CASSGSFSSGNTIYF. DNA of the CDR3: TGTGCCTCTTCAGGCTCCTTCAGCTCTGGAAACACCATATATTTT.

This sequence joins TRBV9 and TRBJ2-6; no clear D. The length of the CDR3 is 16 residues. With 0 bases removed from V and 0 bases from J, the gap between germline ends came to 7 bases. Germline CDR1 reads SGDLS; CDR2 reads YYNGEE. The CDR3 spells CASSVEPASGANVLTF. Written as DNA, the CDR3 is TGTGCCAGCAGCGTAGAACCCGCCTCTGGGGCCAACGTCCTGACTTTC.

This clone was detected only a few times. J is TRBJ1-1 and V is TRBV6-8; D is unclear. Trimming left V 2 bases short and J 8 bases short, with 9 bases between. Germline CDR1 reads MNHGY; CDR2 reads SAAAGT. CDR3 length: 12 residues. CDR3 sequence reads: CASSYVVREAFF. In nucleotides, the CDR3 is TGTGCCAGCAGTTACGTCGTTAGAGAAGCTTTCTTT.

This clone has just a few counts. The chain carries TRBV19 and TRBJ1-2; D not certain. Deletions cut 1 base from V and 2 bases from J, with 11 bases between. This CDR3 has 15 residues. Germline CDR1 LNHDA, CDR2 SQIVND (reference sequence). The CDR3 loop reads CASSIAARNNYGYTF. CDR3 DNA sequence: TGTGCCAGTAGTATAGCGGCCAGGAACAACTATGGCTACACCTTC.

Turning to this clone: Germline is not matched at one junction end, which may reflect a read error. J is TRBJ1-3 and V is TRBV30; 9 nucleotides agree with TRBD1. This CDR3 is built from 13 residues. In germline, CDR1 is GTSNPN, CDR2 SVGIG (reference sequence). The CDR3 reads CAWGTGRGNTIYF. DNA for the CDR3: TGTGCCTGGGGGACAGGGCGTGGAAATACCATATATTTT.

This clone was seen a handful of times. This chain connects TRBV6-8 to TRBJ2-6; D is tentatively TRBD1 or TRBD2 (5 bases each). CDR3 size: 17 residues. The V end lost 7 bases, the J end lost 0 bases, and 16 bases lay between the germline ends. Germline CDR1 MNHGY, CDR2 SAAAGT. CDR3 sequence (DNA): TGTGCCAGCACCGACGGGACGATGAGCTCTGGGGCCAACGTCCTGACTTTC. Translation gives CASTDGTMSSGANVLTF.

V usage is TRBV30 and J usage is TRBJ2-4; 9 positions agree with TRBD2. The CDR3 runs 15 residues. Germline CDR1 is GTSNPN and CDR2 is SVGIG (reference sequence). V shed 1 base, J shed 8 bases, and the junction held 9 bases outside the gene matches. The CDR3 protein is CAWSESSGGGYIQYF. DNA for the CDR3: TGTGCCTGGAGTGAAAGTAGCGGGGGAGGTTACATTCAGTACTTC.

The CDR3 DNA sequence: TGCAGCGTTGAAGATGGGGGGGTCTATGGCTACACCTTC. This codes for CSVEDGGVYGYTF. This chain connects TRBV29-1 to TRBJ1-2; TRBD1 is a possible D gene (5 bases). The CDR3 consists of 13 residues. The germline CDR1 and CDR2 sequences are SQVTM and ANQGSEA. The ends were cut back, 0 bases at V and 4 bases at J, with 9 bases in the middle.

The chain combines TRBV12-2 with TRBJ2-1; the table gives TRBD1 as D, unverified against the DNA. TRBV12-2 is noted as a pseudogene. The CDR3 consists of 14 residues. CDR3 coding DNA: TGTGCCTCCCAACAGAGAAGCTCCTACAATGAGCAGTTCTTC. Translation: CASQQRSSYNEQFF.

This clone was counted between two and nine times. The chain uses TRBV6-8 and TRBJ1-1; 8 positions match TRBD1. The CDR3 runs to 14 residues. The trim removed 5 bases at V and 0 bases at J, leaving 2 bases unmatched. Germline loops: CDR1 MNHGY, CDR2 SAAAGT. The CDR3 reads CASSRDRLNTEAFF. The CDR3, as DNA: TGTGCCAGCAGTCGGGACAGGTTGAACACTGAAGCTTTCTTT.